The rows below give T cell receptor beta chains drawn from one sample of a study of beta chain features in type 1 diabetes. Some clones are missing from TCRdb's copy, which holds only in-frame ones; the method was immunoSEQ multiplex PCR. The table records around 200,000 clones, approximately 13% of them present only once. Sequenced sample: central memory CD4+ T cells from blood. The receptors were gathered from a young woman in good health. The CDR3 runs from the conserved cysteine through the conserved F or W. D genes are given only for firm matches. Where a row states a size, it is once, few, many or the class of an expanded clone; other rows omit it.

abundance: NA
v_gene: TRBV19
j_gene: TRBJ2-7
d_gene: NA
CDR3nt: TGTGCCAGTAGCTTAGCTGACGAGCAGTACTTC
CDR3aa: CASSLADEQYF

abundance: NA
v_gene: TRBV4-2
j_gene: TRBJ2-3
d_gene: NA
CDR3nt: TGTGCCAGCAGCCCAAACTCCGGGGGTGTAAGCACAGATACGCAGTATTTT
CDR3aa: CASSPNSGGVSTDTQYF

abundance: few
v_gene: TRBV7-2
j_gene: TRBJ2-7
d_gene: NA
CDR3nt: TGTGCCAGCAGCTTCGGGACACCCGGGTCCTACGAGCAGTACTTC
CDR3aa: CASSFGTPGSYEQYF

abundance: NA
v_gene: TRBV18
j_gene: TRBJ2-7
d_gene: TRBD1
CDR3nt: TGTGCCAGCTCAGGGACAGGTTCCTACGAGCAGTACTTC
CDR3aa: CASSGTGSYEQYF

abundance: NA
v_gene: TRBV4-3
j_gene: TRBJ2-3
d_gene: TRBD2
CDR3nt: TGCGCCAGCAGCCCCCGGACTAGCGGGAGGGCCGATACGCAGTATTTT
CDR3aa: CASSPRTSGRADTQYF

abundance: many
v_gene: TRBV28
j_gene: TRBJ2-7
d_gene: NA
CDR3nt: TGTGCCAGCAGTGGACAGCCGCGCCACGAGCAGTACTTC
CDR3aa: CASSGQPRHEQYF

abundance: NA
v_gene: TRBV7-2
j_gene: TRBJ2-2
d_gene: TRBD2
CDR3nt: TGTGCCAGCAGCTTAGATAGCGGGAGGGCCGGGGAGCTGTTTTTT
CDR3aa: CASSLDSGRAGELFF

abundance: few
v_gene: TRBV19
j_gene: TRBJ2-3
d_gene: TRBD2
CDR3nt: TGTGCCAGTAGTCGAAACCCCTGGACTAGCGTGGTCGGCACAGATACGCAGTATTTT
CDR3aa: CASSRNPWTSVVGTDTQYF

abundance: NA
v_gene: TRBV19
j_gene: TRBJ2-7
d_gene: TRBD1
CDR3nt: TGTGCCAGTAGAAGACAGGGGCTCTCCTACGAGCAGTACTTC
CDR3aa: CASRRQGLSYEQYF

abundance: few
v_gene: TRBV30
j_gene: TRBJ2-7
d_gene: TRBD2
CDR3nt: TGTGCCTGGAGCGGGGGGTCCTACGAGCAGTACTTC
CDR3aa: CAWSGGSYEQYF

abundance: NA
v_gene: TRBV27
j_gene: TRBJ1-1
d_gene: NA
CDR3nt: TGTGCCAGCACTCAGGAGAACACTGAAGCTTTCTTT
CDR3aa: CASTQENTEAFF

abundance: few
v_gene: TRBV5-1
j_gene: TRBJ2-1
d_gene: TRBD2
CDR3nt: TGCGCCAGCAGCGCCCGGACTAGCGGGAGGGAGGGGGGGCAGTTCTTC
CDR3aa: CASSARTSGREGGQFF

abundance: once
v_gene: TRBV11-3
j_gene: TRBJ2-3
d_gene: TRBD2
CDR3nt: TGTGCCAGCAGCTTAGAAGGACTAGCGGGAGGTTTGGATACGCAGTATTTT
CDR3aa: CASSLEGLAGGLDTQYF

abundance: few
v_gene: TRBV12-5
j_gene: TRBJ2-5
d_gene: TRBD2
CDR3nt: TGTGCTAGTGGTCCGGGACTAGCGATCCAAGAGACCCAGTACTTC
CDR3aa: CASGPGLAIQETQYF

abundance: NA
v_gene: TRBV5-4
j_gene: TRBJ1-2
d_gene: TRBD1
CDR3nt: TGTGCCAGCAGCTCACAGGGGAATCCCTATGGCTACACCTTC
CDR3aa: CASSSQGNPYGYTF

abundance: NA
v_gene: TRBV4-2
j_gene: TRBJ2-7
d_gene: TRBD1
CDR3nt: TGTGCCAGCAGCCGCTCGGGACAGGGCCCCTACGAGCAGTACTTC
CDR3aa: CASSRSGQGPYEQYF

abundance: few
v_gene: TRBV5-6
j_gene: TRBJ2-1
d_gene: NA
CDR3nt: TGTGCCAGCAGCTTGGTTGTGCTACTTAATGAGCAGTTCTTC
CDR3aa: CASSLVVLLNEQFF

abundance: few
v_gene: TRBV9
j_gene: TRBJ2-6
d_gene: TRBD1
CDR3nt: TGTGCCAGCAGCGTAGAAGGGAACAGGGGAGCCAACGTCCTGACTTTC
CDR3aa: CASSVEGNRGANVLTF

abundance: many
v_gene: TRBV28
j_gene: TRBJ1-5
d_gene: NA
CDR3nt: TGTGCCAGCAGTACCTACAGGGGCAATCAGCCCCAGCATTTT
CDR3aa: CASSTYRGNQPQHF

abundance: few
v_gene: TRBV7-2
j_gene: TRBJ2-1
d_gene: NA
CDR3nt: TGTGCCAGCAGCTTAGCGGGCAACTTATACAATGAGCAGTTCTTC
CDR3aa: CASSLAGNLYNEQFF

abundance: NA
v_gene: TRBV29-1
j_gene: TRBJ2-3
d_gene: TRBD2
CDR3nt: TGCAGCGTTGAAAGCCCGGGTAGCGGGATATGGACAGATACGCAGTATTTT
CDR3aa: CSVESPGSGIWTDTQYF

abundance: NA
v_gene: TRBV11-1
j_gene: TRBJ2-1
d_gene: TRBD2
CDR3nt: TGTGCCACCAGACTAGCGGGTTACAATGAGCAGTTCTTC
CDR3aa: CATRLAGYNEQFF

abundance: few
v_gene: TRBV6-6
j_gene: TRBJ2-7
d_gene: TRBD1
CDR3nt: TGTGCCAGCAGTTACCCCGGGACAGCGGCCTACGAGCAGTACTTC
CDR3aa: CASSYPGTAAYEQYF

abundance: few
v_gene: TRBV5-6
j_gene: TRBJ2-7
d_gene: TRBD2
CDR3nt: TGTGCCAGCAGCCGACTAGCGGGACTCTACGAGCAGTACTTC
CDR3aa: CASSRLAGLYEQYF

abundance: few
v_gene: TRBV6-5
j_gene: TRBJ2-1
d_gene: TRBD2
CDR3nt: TGTGCCAGCATCCGAGCGGGAGCCGGCCGTAGTGAGCAGTTCTTC
CDR3aa: CASIRAGAGRSEQFF

abundance: few
v_gene: TRBV19
j_gene: TRBJ1-5
d_gene: NA
CDR3nt: TGTGCCAGTAGTCATCCAGGGGCGCCAAATCAGCCCCAGCATTTT
CDR3aa: CASSHPGAPNQPQHF

abundance: few
v_gene: TRBV5-4
j_gene: TRBJ2-7
d_gene: NA
CDR3nt: TGTGCCAGCAGCTTCGGGGTTACCGGGCGGGATAGAGGGTACGAGCAGTACTTC
CDR3aa: CASSFGVTGRDRGYEQYF

abundance: NA
v_gene: TRBV7-8
j_gene: TRBJ2-5
d_gene: NA
CDR3nt: TGTGCCAGCAGCTCCAGGACATCCCAAGAGACCCAGTACTTC
CDR3aa: CASSSRTSQETQYF

abundance: few
v_gene: TRBV7-2
j_gene: TRBJ2-2
d_gene: TRBD2
CDR3nt: TGTGCCAGCAGCAACGCGGGAGGGCCCACCGGGGAGCTGTTTTTT
CDR3aa: CASSNAGGPTGELFF

abundance: few
v_gene: TRBV28
j_gene: TRBJ1-1
d_gene: NA
CDR3nt: TGTGCCAGCAGTAGGACAATAAACACTGAAGCTTTCTTT
CDR3aa: CASSRTINTEAFF

abundance: NA
v_gene: TRBV2
j_gene: TRBJ1-2
d_gene: NA
CDR3nt: TGTGCCAGCAGTGAAGAAGAGTACTATGGCTACACCTTC
CDR3aa: CASSEEEYYGYTF

abundance: NA
v_gene: TRBV6-6
j_gene: TRBJ1-1
d_gene: NA
CDR3nt: TGTGCCAGCAGCGCGGGCCCGGCCGGCACTGAAGCTTTCTTT
CDR3aa: CASSAGPAGTEAFF

abundance: few
v_gene: TRBV18
j_gene: TRBJ1-1
d_gene: TRBD1
CDR3nt: TGTGCCAGCTCACCGACGGGCTCGACAGGGCTGATGAACACTGAAGCTTTCTTT
CDR3aa: CASSPTGSTGLMNTEAFF

abundance: NA
v_gene: TRBV18
j_gene: TRBJ2-6
d_gene: NA
CDR3nt: TGTGCCAGCTCACCATCTGCGGGGTCCGGGGCCAACGTCCTGACTTTC
CDR3aa: CASSPSAGSGANVLTF

abundance: NA
v_gene: TRBV13
j_gene: TRBJ2-7
d_gene: NA
CDR3nt: TGTGCCAGCAGCTTAAGGCAGGACTACGAGCAGTACTTC
CDR3aa: CASSLRQDYEQYF

abundance: NA
v_gene: TRBV29-1
j_gene: TRBJ1-2
d_gene: NA
CDR3nt: TGCAGCGTTGAGCCACAGGAGCGCTATGGCTACACCTTC
CDR3aa: CSVEPQERYGYTF

abundance: NA
v_gene: TRBV27
j_gene: TRBJ2-1
d_gene: TRBD2
CDR3nt: TGTGCCAGCAGTGAAAGCGGGAGGTATAATGAGCAGTTCTTC
CDR3aa: CASSESGRYNEQFF

abundance: NA
v_gene: TRBV28
j_gene: TRBJ1-2
d_gene: TRBD1
CDR3nt: TGTGCCAGCAGTGTCCGGACAGGGCTAGGCTACACCTTC
CDR3aa: CASSVRTGLGYTF

abundance: few
v_gene: TRBV9
j_gene: TRBJ2-5
d_gene: TRBD2
CDR3nt: TGTGCCAGCAGCAAGGAGGGAGGGAGATCTGGAGAGACCCAGTACTTC
CDR3aa: CASSKEGGRSGETQYF

abundance: NA
v_gene: TRBV5-6
j_gene: TRBJ1-3
d_gene: NA
CDR3nt: TGTGCCAGCAGCTTGGGACAGCACTCTGGAAACACCATATATTTT
CDR3aa: CASSLGQHSGNTIYF

abundance: once
v_gene: TRBV29-1
j_gene: TRBJ1-1
d_gene: NA
CDR3nt: TGCAGCGATCTTACAGGGAACACTGAAGCTTTCTTT
CDR3aa: CSDLTGNTEAFF

abundance: few
v_gene: TRBV7-9
j_gene: TRBJ2-7
d_gene: TRBD1
CDR3nt: TGTGCCAGCAGCTCGATCGGACAGGGAGATTCCTACGAGCAGTACTTC
CDR3aa: CASSSIGQGDSYEQYF

abundance: NA
v_gene: TRBV11-2
j_gene: TRBJ1-1
d_gene: NA
CDR3nt: TGTGCCAGCAGCTTAGACGGGAACACTGAAGCTTTCTTT
CDR3aa: CASSLDGNTEAFF

abundance: few
v_gene: TRBV6-5
j_gene: TRBJ2-7
d_gene: TRBD2
CDR3nt: TGTGCCAGCAGACCCTTAGCGGGGTTCTACGAGCAGTACTTC
CDR3aa: CASRPLAGFYEQYF

abundance: NA
v_gene: TRBV28
j_gene: TRBJ1-2
d_gene: NA
CDR3nt: TGTGCCAGCAGTTTAGTCCAGGGCAGCTATGGCTACACCTTC
CDR3aa: CASSLVQGSYGYTF

abundance: NA
v_gene: TRBV14
j_gene: TRBJ2-1
d_gene: NA
CDR3nt: TGTGCCAGCAGCCCCAGGGGGCGGGAGGGCTACAATGAGCAGTTCTTC
CDR3aa: CASSPRGREGYNEQFF

abundance: few
v_gene: TRBV5-1
j_gene: TRBJ1-2
d_gene: TRBD1
CDR3nt: TGCGCCAGCAGCCTGGGGACAGACTATGGCTACACCTTC
CDR3aa: CASSLGTDYGYTF

abundance: NA
v_gene: TRBV11-2
j_gene: TRBJ1-2
d_gene: TRBD1
CDR3nt: TGTGCCAGCAGCTTAAGGACAGGCAAGAACAACTATGGCTACACCTTC
CDR3aa: CASSLRTGKNNYGYTF

abundance: few
v_gene: TRBV28
j_gene: TRBJ2-7
d_gene: NA
CDR3nt: TGTGCCAGCAGTTTAAACAGCTACGAGCAGTACTTC
CDR3aa: CASSLNSYEQYF